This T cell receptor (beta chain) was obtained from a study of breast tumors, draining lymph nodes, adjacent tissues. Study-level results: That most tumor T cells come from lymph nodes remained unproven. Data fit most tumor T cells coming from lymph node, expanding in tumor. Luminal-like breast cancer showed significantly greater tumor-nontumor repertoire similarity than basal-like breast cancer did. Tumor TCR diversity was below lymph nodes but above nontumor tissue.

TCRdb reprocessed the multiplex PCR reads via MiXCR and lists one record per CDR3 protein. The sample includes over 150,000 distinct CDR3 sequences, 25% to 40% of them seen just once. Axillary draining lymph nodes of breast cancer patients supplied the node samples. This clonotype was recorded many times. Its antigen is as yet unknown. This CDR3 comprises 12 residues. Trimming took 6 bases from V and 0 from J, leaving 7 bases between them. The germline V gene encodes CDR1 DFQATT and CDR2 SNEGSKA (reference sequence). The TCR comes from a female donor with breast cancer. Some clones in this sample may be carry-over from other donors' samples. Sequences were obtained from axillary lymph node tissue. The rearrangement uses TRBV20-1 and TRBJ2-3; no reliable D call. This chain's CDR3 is CSARPSTDTQYF. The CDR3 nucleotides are TGCAGTGCCAGACCGAGCACAGATACGCAGTATTTT.